The entry below gives a single T cell receptor beta chain sequence along with its context. This record belongs to a study of glioma-infiltrating T cells after dendritic cell vaccination. Assay: immunoSEQ multiplex PCR; the TCRdb copy retains only in-frame clones and omits some. Of tens of thousands of clones listed, around 79% were seen once; the top ten hold approximately 35%. The sequenced sample was blood, obtained before dendritic cell vaccination. This receptor was obtained from a human donor with glioblastoma.

The CDR3 here is CASSAWTSGSSGELFF. The CDR3, as DNA: TGTGCCAGCAGCGCCTGGACTAGCGGGAGTAGCGGGGAGCTGTTTTTT. The rearrangement links TRBV11-3 to TRBJ2-2, with TRBD2 matching over 13 bases. The junction had 7 bases not matched to a gene; V was cut back by 5 bases and J by 7 bases. The germline V gene encodes CDR1 SGHNT and CDR2 YENEEA. The CDR3 runs to 16 residues.